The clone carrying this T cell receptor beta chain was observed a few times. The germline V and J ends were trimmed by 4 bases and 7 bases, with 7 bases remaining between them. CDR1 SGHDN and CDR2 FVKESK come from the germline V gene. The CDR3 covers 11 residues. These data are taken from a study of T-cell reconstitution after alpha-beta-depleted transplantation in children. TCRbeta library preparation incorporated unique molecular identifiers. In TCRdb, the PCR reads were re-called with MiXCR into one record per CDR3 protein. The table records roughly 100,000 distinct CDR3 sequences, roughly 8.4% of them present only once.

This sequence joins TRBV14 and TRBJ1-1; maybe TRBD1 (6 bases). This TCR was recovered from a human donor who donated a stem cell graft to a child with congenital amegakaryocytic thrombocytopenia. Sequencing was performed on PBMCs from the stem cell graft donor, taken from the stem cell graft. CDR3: CASSRDNEAFF. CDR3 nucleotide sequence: TGTGCCAGCAGCCGGGACAATGAAGCTTTCTTT.